One and the same sample provided the 11 T cell receptor beta chains below, sequenced in a study of resident and recirculating memory T cells in vitiligo. Repertoires were generated with immunoSEQ multiplex PCR, while TCRdb's copy carries only in-frame clones and drops some. The data contain 39,000 or so clones, about 93% of them singletons. Sequencing was performed on blood. Receptor source: a male donor with vitiligo.

The chain carries TRBV15 and TRBJ1-5, with D possibly being TRBD1 (5 bases). Germline values: CDR1 LNHNV, CDR2 YYDKDF (reference sequence). CDR3 length equals 13 residues. Trimming removed 6 bases at V and 3 bases at J, with 9 bases between. The CDR3 DNA is TGTGCCACCAGTGACAGCCTCAATCAGCCCCAGCATTTT. It yields the protein CATSDSLNQPQHF.

This rearrangement joins TRBV7-2 to TRBJ2-5; TRBD2 matches at 9 bases. V was pared by 5 bases and J by 7 bases, with 17 bases of the junction left unmatched. Germline loops: CDR1 SGHTA, CDR2 FQGNSA. The CDR3 consists of 17 residues. This CDR3 reads CASSPVGGAGGLGTQYF. CDR3 coding DNA: TGTGCCAGCAGCCCCGTCGGGGGGGCGGGGGGGTTAGGGACCCAGTACTTC.

The rearrangement joins TRBV5-6 to TRBJ2-1; tentatively, D is TRBD2 (6 bases). The germline V gene has CDR1 SGHDT and CDR2 YYEEEE. The CDR3 is 18 residues long. V gave up 1 base and J gave up 0 bases, with 17 bases separating them. CDR3 coding DNA: TGTGCCAGCAGCTTGAAGCGGGCCTCTCGGAGCTCCTACAATGAGCAGTTCTTC. Its protein is CASSLKRASRSSYNEQFF.

The V call is TRBV6-6, the J call TRBJ1-2, with 8 positions matching TRBD1. The CDR3 runs to 15 residues. Germline trimming cut 6 bases from V and 1 base from J; bases unmatched to any gene: 7. In germline, CDR1 is MNHNY, CDR2 SVGAGI (reference sequence). The CDR3 loop is CASRGGDRHNYGYTF. The CDR3 DNA sequence: TGTGCCAGCAGGGGAGGGGACAGGCATAACTATGGCTACACCTTC.

This clone was found once. The rearrangement joins TRBV11-2 to TRBJ1-1; 7 nucleotides line up with TRBD1. With V trimmed by 5 bases and J by 2 bases, 2 bases remained unmatched. CDR3 length: 13 amino acids. Germline CDR1 is SGHAT and CDR2 is FQNNGV. CDR3 residues: CASSTGVNTEAFF. The CDR3 DNA sequence: TGTGCCAGCAGCACAGGGGTTAACACTGAAGCTTTCTTT.

The rearrangement joins TRBV2 to TRBJ1-1, with D tentatively TRBD1 (5 bases). The V and J ends lost 5 bases and 7 bases respectively, with 17 bases between them. The CDR3 consists of 14 residues. Germline lookup yields CDR1 SNHLY and CDR2 FYNNEI. This CDR3 is CASSPFLRGFEAFF. DNA for the CDR3: TGTGCCAGCAGTCCCTTTTTAAGGGGATTTGAAGCTTTCTTT.

This chain links TRBV7-2 with TRBJ2-4, with D unclear. Germline V gene data show CDR1 as SGHTA and CDR2 as FQGNSA. The CDR3 totals 13 residues. Deletions cut 5 bases from V and 7 bases from J, with 12 bases between. This CDR3 is CASSPETGNIQYF. CDR3 DNA sequence: TGTGCCAGCAGCCCGGAAACCGGGAACATTCAGTACTTC.

The chain joins TRBV7-3 to TRBJ2-5, with 8 bases lining up with TRBD2. Germline-derived CDR1 and CDR2 are SGHTA and FQGTGA. V lost 9 bases, J lost 4 bases, and 10 bases stayed unmatched. This CDR3 has 14 residues. The CDR3 region is CASSVGGAVETQYF. In nucleotides, the CDR3 is TGTGCCAGTTCGGTCGGGGGGGCCGTAGAGACCCAGTACTTC.

The V gene is TRBV4-3, the J gene TRBJ2-1; 12 bases are shared with TRBD2. The length of the CDR3 is 16 residues. V gave up 0 bases and J gave up 10 bases; unmatched junction bases: 7. The germline V gene encodes CDR1 LGHNA and CDR2 YSLEER. The CDR3 DNA follows: TGCGCCAGCAGCCAAGATTTACTAGCGGGGGGCTCGGAGCAGTTCTTC. The encoded protein is CASSQDLLAGGSEQFF.

The chain combines TRBV27 with TRBJ2-7; 8 bases map to TRBD1. Germline V CDR1 and CDR2: MNHEY, SMNVEV (reference sequence). The ends lost 6 bases at V and 3 bases at J; junction bases unmatched: 1. The CDR3 sequence is 12 residues long. CDR3 bases: TGTGCCAGCAGCGACAGGGGCTACGAGCAGTACTTC. Translating gives CASSDRGYEQYF.

The chain employs TRBV10-3 and TRBJ2-1, with D perhaps TRBD1 (6 bases). This CDR3 contains 11 residues. Per germline, CDR1 ENHRY and CDR2 SYGVKD. Trimming cost V 7 bases and J 9 bases, with 10 bases left between them. Written as DNA, the CDR3 is TGTGCCATCACACGAGGGGGTGAGCAGTTCTTC. As protein: CAITRGGEQFF.